This T cell receptor beta chain was observed in a study of patients and donors after allogeneic stem cell transplantation. This clonotype was counted a few times. The CDR3 runs to 13 residues. V was shortened by 3 bases and J by 7 bases, with 12 bases between the two germline ends. TCRdb re-analysed the RT-PCR reads in MiXCR, keeping a single row per CDR3 protein. The top ten clones hold 6% of a sample with 800,000 to 1,000,000 distinct CDR3 sequences, around 17% of them seen once. The chain links TRBV12-3 or TRBV12-4 to TRBJ1-2; tentatively, D is TRBD1 (6 bases). The sample comprised blood, either unsorted or a sorted T cell fraction (not recorded which). The sequence was obtained from a human donor who was either an allogeneic HSCT recipient or a stem cell or donor lymphocyte infusion donor (not recorded which). It is not recorded whose cells these are; they may come from a transplant donor. CDR3 nucleotides: TGTGCCAGCAGTTTTATCGAAGGGGGTGGCTACACCTTC. This gives the protein CASSFIEGGGYTF.